Sequencing of this TCR beta chain was carried out in a study of blood T cell repertoires in COVID-19. V was pared by 3 bases and J by 1 base, with 13 bases between. The CDR3 covers 16 residues. Germline loops: CDR1 SGHRS, CDR2 YFSETQ. Sequencing used immunoSEQ multiplex PCR; TCRdb keeps in-frame clones, though not all of them. The sample holds 120,000 to 150,000 clones, roughly 84% seen once. Sequencing was performed on peripheral blood. The chain carries TRBV5-1 and TRBJ2-2; the D gene is possibly TRBD1 (6 bases). The source of this sequence is a man aged 25 to 40 with COVID-19, enrolled during active disease. For the CDR3, the DNA is TGCGCCAGCAGCTCGGGGCAACAGGGGAACACCGGGGAGCTGTTTTTT. Translating gives CASSSGQQGNTGELFF.